This T cell receptor beta chain was documented in a study of cytomegalovirus exposure and HLA in healthy donors. Study findings and constraints: Immune exposure information available was restricted to CMV serostatus. Earlier analysis yielded a pattern in which most TCR beta V segments were productive about 90% or about 30% of the time. Sequences of the TCR beta chain were said to predict the HLA-A and HLA-B alleles of most subjects accurately.

The PCR ran on 60 Vbeta and 13 Jbeta primers. Only in-frame clones appear in the TCRdb table, and some are missing; sequencing was by immunoSEQ multiplex PCR. Of approximately 160,000 clones in the sample, roughly 80% were seen once. Remarks on this clone: No antigen is known for it.

Looked up from germline, CDR1 is SNHLY and CDR2 is FYNNEI. This CDR3 contains 12 residues. V was pared by 6 bases and J by 4 bases, with 3 bases of the junction left unmatched. Sequenced input: PBMCs. The clonotype originates from a human donor in good health. The chain has TRBV2 and TRBJ2-7; the match to TRBD1 covers 7 bases. CDR3 nucleotides: TGTGCCAGCAGCGAGGACAGGTACGAGCAGTACTTC. This encodes CASSEDRYEQYF.